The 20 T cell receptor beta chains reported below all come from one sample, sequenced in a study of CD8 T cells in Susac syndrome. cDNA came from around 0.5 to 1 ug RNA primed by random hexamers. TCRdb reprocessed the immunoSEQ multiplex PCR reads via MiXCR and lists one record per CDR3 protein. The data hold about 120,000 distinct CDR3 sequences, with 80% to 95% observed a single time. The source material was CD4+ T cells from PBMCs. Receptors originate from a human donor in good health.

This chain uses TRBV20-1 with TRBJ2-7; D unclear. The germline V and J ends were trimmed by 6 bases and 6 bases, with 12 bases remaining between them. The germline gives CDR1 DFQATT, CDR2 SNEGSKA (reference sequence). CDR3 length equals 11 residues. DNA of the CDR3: TGCAGTGCCCCGCGGCTCTCCGAGCAGTACTTC. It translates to CSAPRLSEQYF.

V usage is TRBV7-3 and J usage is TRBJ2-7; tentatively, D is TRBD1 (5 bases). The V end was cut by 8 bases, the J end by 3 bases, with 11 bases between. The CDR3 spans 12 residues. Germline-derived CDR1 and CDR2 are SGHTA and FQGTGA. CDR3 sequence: CASGADRYEQYF. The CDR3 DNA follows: TGTGCCAGCGGGGCAGACCGCTACGAGCAGTACTTC.

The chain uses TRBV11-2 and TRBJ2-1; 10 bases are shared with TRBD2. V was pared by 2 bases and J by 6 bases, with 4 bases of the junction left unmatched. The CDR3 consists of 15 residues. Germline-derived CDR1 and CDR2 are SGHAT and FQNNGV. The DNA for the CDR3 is TGTGCCAGCAGCTTATCTCTAGCGGGAGCCAATGAGCAGTTCTTC. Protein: CASSLSLAGANEQFF.

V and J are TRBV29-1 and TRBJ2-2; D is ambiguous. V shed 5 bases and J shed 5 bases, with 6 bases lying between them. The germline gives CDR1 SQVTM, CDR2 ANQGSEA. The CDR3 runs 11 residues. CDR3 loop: CSVLGTGELFF. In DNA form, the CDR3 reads TGCAGCGTTCTAGGGACCGGGGAGCTGTTTTTT.

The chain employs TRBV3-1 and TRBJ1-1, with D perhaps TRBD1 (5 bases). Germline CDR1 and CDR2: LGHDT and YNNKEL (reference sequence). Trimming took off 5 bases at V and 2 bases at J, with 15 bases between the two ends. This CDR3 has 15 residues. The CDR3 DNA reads TGTGCCAGCAGCAATCCGGGACGAGCTAACACTGAAGCTTTCTTT. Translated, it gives CASSNPGRANTEAFF.

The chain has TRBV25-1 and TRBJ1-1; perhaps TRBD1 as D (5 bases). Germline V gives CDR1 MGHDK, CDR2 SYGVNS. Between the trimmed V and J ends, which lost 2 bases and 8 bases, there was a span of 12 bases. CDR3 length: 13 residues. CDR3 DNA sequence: TGTGCCAGCAGTGAAGTCGGGGGAACCGAAGCTTTCTTT. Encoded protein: CASSEVGGTEAFF.

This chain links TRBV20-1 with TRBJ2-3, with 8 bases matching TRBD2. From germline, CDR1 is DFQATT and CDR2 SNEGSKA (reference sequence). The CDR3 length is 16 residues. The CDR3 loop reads CSPRSGGGSSTDTQYF. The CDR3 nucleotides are TGCAGCCCCCGGTCGGGCGGGGGGTCCAGCACAGATACGCAGTATTTT.

The DNA for the CDR3 is TGTGCCAGCAGCCTTGGACAGATTGAGCCCCAGCATTTT. Encoded protein: CASSLGQIEPQHF. The rearrangement links TRBV7-9 to TRBJ1-5; tentative D call: TRBD1 (6 bases). Germline V gene sequence: CDR1 SEHNR, CDR2 FQNEAQ (reference sequence). V was clipped by 5 bases and J by 8 bases, with 13 bases between them. The CDR3 sequence is 13 residues long.

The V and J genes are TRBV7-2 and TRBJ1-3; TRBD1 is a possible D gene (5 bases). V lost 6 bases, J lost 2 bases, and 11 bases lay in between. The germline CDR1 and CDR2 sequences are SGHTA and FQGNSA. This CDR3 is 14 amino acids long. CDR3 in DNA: TGTGCCAGCAGGGGACCCGGGGCTGGAAACACCATATATTTT. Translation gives CASRGPGAGNTIYF.

DNA for the CDR3: TGCAGTGCTGGGCCCCGGGAGGGAAACGAGCAGTACTTC. This gives the protein CSAGPREGNEQYF. The chain links TRBV20-1 to TRBJ2-7; 8 positions agree with TRBD2. Germline V gene sequence: CDR1 DFQATT, CDR2 SNEGSKA (reference sequence). This CDR3 has 13 residues. The trim removed 5 bases at V and 5 bases at J, leaving 8 bases unmatched.

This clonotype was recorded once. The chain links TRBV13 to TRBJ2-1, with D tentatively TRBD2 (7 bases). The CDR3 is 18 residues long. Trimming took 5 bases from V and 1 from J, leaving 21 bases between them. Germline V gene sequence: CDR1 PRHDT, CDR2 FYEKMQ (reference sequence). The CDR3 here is CASSRWVAGGPSYNEQFF. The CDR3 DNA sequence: TGTGCCAGCAGCCGGTGGGTCGCCGGGGGGCCGTCCTACAATGAGCAGTTCTTC.

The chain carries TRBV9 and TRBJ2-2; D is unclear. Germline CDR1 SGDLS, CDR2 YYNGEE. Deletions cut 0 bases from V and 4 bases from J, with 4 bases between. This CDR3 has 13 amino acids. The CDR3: CASSVDLTGELFF. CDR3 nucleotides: TGTGCCAGCAGCGTAGATCTCACCGGGGAGCTGTTTTTT.

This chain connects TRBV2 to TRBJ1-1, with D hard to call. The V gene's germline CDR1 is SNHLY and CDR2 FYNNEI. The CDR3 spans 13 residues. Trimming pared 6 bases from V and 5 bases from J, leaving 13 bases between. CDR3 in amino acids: CASRSQVMTEAFF. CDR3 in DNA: TGTGCCAGCAGATCACAAGTGATGACTGAAGCTTTCTTT.

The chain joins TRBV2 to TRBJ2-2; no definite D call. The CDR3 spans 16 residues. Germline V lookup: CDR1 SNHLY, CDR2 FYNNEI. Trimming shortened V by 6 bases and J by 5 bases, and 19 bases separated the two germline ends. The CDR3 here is CASRQSLVPRTGELFF. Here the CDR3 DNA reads TGTGCCAGCAGGCAGTCCCTGGTCCCGAGGACCGGGGAGCTGTTTTTT.

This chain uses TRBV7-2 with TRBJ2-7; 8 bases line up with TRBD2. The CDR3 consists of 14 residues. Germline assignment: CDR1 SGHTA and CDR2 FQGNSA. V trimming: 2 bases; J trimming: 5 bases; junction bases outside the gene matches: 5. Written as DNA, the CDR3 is TGTGCCAGCAGCTTAAGTCGGGGGGGCCACGAGCAGTACTTC. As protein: CASSLSRGGHEQYF.

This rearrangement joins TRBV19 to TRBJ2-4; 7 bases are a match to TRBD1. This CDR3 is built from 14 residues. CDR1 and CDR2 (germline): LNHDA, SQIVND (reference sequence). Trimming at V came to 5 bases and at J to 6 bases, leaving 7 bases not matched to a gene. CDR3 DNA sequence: TGTGCCAGTAGTTCAACACAGGGGAGAAACATTCAGTACTTC. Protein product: CASSSTQGRNIQYF.

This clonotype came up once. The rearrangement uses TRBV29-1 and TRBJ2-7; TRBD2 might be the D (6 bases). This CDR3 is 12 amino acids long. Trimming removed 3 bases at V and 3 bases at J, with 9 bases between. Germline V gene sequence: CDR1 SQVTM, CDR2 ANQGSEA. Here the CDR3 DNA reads TGCAGCGTTGACGGGGGAGGCTACGAGCAGTACTTC. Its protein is CSVDGGGYEQYF.

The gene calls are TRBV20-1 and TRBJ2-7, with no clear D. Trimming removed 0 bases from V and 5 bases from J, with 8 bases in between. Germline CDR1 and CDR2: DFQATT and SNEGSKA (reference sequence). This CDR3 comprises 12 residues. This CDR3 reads CSARDPTHEQYF. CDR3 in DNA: TGCAGTGCTAGAGATCCAACCCACGAGCAGTACTTC.

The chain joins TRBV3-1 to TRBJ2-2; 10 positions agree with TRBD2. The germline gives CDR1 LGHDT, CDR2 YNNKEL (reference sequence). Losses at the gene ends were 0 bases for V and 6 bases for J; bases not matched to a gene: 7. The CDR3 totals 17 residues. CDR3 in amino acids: CASSQDRSGRAPGELFF. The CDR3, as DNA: TGTGCCAGCAGCCAAGATCGGAGCGGGAGGGCCCCCGGGGAGCTGTTTTTT.

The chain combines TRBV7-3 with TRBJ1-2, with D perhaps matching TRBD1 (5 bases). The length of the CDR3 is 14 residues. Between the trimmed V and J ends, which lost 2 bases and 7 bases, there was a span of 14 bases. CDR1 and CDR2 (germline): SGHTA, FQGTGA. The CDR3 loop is CASSLAGDRAGYTF. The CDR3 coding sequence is TGTGCCAGCAGCTTAGCTGGGGACCGCGCTGGCTACACCTTC. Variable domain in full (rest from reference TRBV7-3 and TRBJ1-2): GAGVSQTPSNKVTEKGKYVELRCDPISGHTALYWYRQSLGQGPEFLIYFQGTGAADDSGLPNDRFFAVRPEGSVSTLKIQRTERGDSAVYLCASSLAGDRAGYTFGSGTRLTVV.